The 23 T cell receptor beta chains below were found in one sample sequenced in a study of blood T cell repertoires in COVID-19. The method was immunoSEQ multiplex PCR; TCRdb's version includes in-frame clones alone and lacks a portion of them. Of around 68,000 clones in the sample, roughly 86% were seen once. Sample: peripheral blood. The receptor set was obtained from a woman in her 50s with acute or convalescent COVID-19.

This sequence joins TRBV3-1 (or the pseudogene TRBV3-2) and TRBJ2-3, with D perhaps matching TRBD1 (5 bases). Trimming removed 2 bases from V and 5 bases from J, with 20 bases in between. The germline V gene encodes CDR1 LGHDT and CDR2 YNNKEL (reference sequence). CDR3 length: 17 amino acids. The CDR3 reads CASSQKGAGIKGDTQYF. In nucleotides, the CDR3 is TGTGCCAGCAGCCAAAAAGGAGCAGGGATTAAGGGAGATACGCAGTATTTT.

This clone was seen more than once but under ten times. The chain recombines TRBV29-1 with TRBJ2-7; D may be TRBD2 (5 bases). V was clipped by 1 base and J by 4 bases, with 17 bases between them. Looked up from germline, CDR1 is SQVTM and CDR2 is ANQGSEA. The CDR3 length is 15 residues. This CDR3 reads CSVEGGEWGTYEQYF. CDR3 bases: TGCAGCGTTGAAGGTGGGGAGTGGGGAACTTACGAGCAGTACTTC.

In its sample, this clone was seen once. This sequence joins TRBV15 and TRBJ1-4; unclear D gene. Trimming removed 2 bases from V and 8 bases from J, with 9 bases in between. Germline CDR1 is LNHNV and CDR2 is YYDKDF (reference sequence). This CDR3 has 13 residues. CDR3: CATSRTPGEKLFF. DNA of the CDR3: TGTGCCACCAGCAGAACCCCGGGGGAAAAACTGTTTTTT.

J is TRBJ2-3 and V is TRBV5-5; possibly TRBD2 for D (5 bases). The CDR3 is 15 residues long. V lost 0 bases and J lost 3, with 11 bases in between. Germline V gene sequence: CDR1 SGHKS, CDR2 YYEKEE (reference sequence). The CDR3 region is CASSLGPGVTDTQYF. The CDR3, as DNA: TGTGCCAGCAGCTTGGGTCCCGGGGTGACAGATACGCAGTATTTT.

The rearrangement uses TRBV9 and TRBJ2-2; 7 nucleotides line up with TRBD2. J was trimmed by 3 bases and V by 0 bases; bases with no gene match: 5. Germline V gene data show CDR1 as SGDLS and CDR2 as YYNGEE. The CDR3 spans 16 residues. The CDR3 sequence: CASSVDGRIHTGELFF. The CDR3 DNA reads TGTGCCAGCAGCGTAGACGGGAGGATCCACACCGGGGAGCTGTTTTTT.

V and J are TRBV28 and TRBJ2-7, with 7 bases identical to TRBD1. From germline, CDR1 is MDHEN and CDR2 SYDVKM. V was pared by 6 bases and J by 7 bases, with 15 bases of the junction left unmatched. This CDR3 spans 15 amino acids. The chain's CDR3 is CASSPRTGRRSEQYF. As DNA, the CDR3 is TGTGCCAGCAGCCCCCGGACAGGACGTCGAAGTGAGCAGTACTTC.

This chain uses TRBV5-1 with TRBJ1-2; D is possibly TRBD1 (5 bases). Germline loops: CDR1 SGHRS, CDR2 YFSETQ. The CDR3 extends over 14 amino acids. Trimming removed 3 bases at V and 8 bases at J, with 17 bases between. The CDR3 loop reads CASSSTQTGGGYTF. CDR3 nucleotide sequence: TGCGCCAGCAGCTCTACTCAGACGGGGGGAGGCTACACCTTC. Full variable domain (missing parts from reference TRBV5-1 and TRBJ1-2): KAGVTQTPRYLIKTRGQQVTLSCSPISGHRSVSWYQQTPGQGLQFLFEYFSETQRNKGNFPGRFSGRQFSNSRSEMNVSTLELGDSALYLCASSSTQTGGGYTFGSGTRLTVV.

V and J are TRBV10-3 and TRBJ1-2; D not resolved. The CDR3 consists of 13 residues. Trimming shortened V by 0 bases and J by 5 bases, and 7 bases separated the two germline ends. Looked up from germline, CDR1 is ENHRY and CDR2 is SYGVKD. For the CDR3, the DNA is TGTGCCATCAGTGAGTCCGAGAGTTATGGCTACACCTTC. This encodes CAISESESYGYTF.

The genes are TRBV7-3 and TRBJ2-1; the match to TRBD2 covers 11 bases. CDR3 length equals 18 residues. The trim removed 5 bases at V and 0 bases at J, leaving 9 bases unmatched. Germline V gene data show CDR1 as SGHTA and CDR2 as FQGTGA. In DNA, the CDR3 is TGTGCCAGCAGCACCGGGACTAGCGGACCGAGCTCCTACAATGAGCAGTTCTTC. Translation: CASSTGTSGPSSYNEQFF.

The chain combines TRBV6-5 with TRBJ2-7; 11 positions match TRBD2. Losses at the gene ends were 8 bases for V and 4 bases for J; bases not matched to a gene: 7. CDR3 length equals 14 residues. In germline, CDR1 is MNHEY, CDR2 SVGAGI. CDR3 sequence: CASRTGTSGYEQYF. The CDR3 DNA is TGTGCCAGCCGAACCGGGACTAGCGGATACGAGCAGTACTTC.

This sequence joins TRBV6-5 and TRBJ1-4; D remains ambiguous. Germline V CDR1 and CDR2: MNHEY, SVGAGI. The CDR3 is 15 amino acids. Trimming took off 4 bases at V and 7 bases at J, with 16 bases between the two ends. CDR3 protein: CASSSGILAGEKLFF. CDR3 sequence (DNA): TGTGCCAGCAGTTCGGGTATATTGGCGGGTGAAAAACTGTTTTTT.

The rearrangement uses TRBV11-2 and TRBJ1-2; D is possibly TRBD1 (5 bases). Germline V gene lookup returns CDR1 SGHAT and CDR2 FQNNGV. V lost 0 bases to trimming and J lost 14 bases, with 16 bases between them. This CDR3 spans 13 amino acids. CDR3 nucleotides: TGTGCCAGCAGCTTAGATCCGGGAGGGGAGAGGACCTTC. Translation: CASSLDPGGERTF.

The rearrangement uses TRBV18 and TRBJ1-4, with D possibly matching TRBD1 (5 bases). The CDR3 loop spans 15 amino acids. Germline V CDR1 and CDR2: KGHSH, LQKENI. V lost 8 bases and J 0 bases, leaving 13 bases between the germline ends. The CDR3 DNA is TGTGCCAGCACCGACAGCAGTCCAACTAATGAAAAACTGTTTTTT. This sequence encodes CASTDSSPTNEKLFF.

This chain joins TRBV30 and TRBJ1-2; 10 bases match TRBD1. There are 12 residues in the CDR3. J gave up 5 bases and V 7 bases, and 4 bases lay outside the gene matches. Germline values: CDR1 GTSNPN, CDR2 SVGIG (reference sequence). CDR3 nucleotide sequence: TGTGCCTCTCCGGACAGGGGGTATGGCTACACCTTC. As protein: CASPDRGYGYTF.

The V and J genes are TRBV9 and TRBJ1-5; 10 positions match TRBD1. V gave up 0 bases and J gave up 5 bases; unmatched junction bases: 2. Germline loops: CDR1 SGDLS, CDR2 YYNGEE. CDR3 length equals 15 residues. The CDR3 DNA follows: TGTGCCAGCAGCGTAGACGGACAGGGGGATCAGCCCCAGCATTTT. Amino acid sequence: CASSVDGQGDQPQHF.

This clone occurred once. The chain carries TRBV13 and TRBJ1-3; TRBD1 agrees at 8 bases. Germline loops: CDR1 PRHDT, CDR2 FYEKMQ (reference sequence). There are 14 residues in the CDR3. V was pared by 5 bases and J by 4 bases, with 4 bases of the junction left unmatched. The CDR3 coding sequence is TGTGCCAGCAGCGGCAGGGGGCGGGGAAACACCATATATTTT. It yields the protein CASSGRGRGNTIYF. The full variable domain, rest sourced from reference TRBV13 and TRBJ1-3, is AAGVIQSPRHLIKEKRETATLKCYPIPRHDTVYWYQQGPGQDPQFLISFYEKMQSDKGSIPDRFSAQQFSDYHSELNMSSLELGDSALYFCASSGRGRGNTIYFGEGSWLTVV.

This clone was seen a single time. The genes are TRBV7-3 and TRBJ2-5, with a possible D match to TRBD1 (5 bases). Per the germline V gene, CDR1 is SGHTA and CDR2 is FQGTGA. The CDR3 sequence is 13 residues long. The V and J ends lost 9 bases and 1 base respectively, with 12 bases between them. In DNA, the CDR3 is TGTGCCAGTTCTTTGACAGTCCAAGAGACCCAGTACTTC. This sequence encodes CASSLTVQETQYF.

CDR3 coding DNA: TGTGCCAGCTCACCACCGTCCAGGGGCCTCTACAATGAGCAGTTCTTC. Protein product: CASSPPSRGLYNEQFF. The chain carries TRBV18 and TRBJ2-1; the D gene is possibly TRBD1 (6 bases). CDR1 is KGHSH and CDR2 is LQKENI in the germline V gene. Trimming shortened V by 0 bases and J by 3 bases, and 12 bases separated the two germline ends. The CDR3 has 16 residues.

The CDR3 region has the DNA TGTGCCAGCAGCTTAGCGGGTCTAGCGGGATTCCAAGAGACCCAGTACTTC. Its protein product is CASSLAGLAGFQETQYF. The J gene is TRBJ2-5, the V gene TRBV7-9; TRBD2 agrees at 9 bases. This CDR3 spans 17 amino acids. Germline CDR1 and CDR2: SEHNR and FQNEAQ (reference sequence). V lost 0 bases, J lost 1 base, and 6 bases stayed unmatched.

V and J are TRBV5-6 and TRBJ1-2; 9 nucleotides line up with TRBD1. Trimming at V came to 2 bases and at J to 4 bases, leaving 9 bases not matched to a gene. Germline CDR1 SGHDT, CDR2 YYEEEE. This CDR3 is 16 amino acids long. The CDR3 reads CASSFGDRARVYGYTF. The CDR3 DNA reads TGTGCCAGCAGCTTCGGGGACAGGGCCCGCGTCTATGGCTACACCTTC.

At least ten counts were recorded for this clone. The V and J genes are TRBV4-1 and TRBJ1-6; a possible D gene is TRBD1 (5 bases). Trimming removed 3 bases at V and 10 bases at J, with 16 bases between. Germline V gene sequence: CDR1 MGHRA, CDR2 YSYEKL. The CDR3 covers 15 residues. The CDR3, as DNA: TGCGCCAGCAGCCACTCCCAGGCAGGGAACTCACCCCTCCACTTT. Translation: CASSHSQAGNSPLHF.

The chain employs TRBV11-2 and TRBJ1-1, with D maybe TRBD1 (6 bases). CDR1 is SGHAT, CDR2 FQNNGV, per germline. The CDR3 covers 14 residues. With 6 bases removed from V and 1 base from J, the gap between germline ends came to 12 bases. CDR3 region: CASSLTDRNTEAFF. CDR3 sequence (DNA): TGTGCCAGCAGTTTAACGGACAGGAACACTGAAGCTTTCTTT.

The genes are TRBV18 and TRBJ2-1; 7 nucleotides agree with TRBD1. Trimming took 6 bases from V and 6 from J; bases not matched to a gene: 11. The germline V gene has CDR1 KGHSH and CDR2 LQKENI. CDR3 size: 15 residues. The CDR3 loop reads CASSSTGTPLNEQFF. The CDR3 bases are TGTGCCAGCTCGTCGACAGGGACCCCGCTCAATGAGCAGTTCTTC.